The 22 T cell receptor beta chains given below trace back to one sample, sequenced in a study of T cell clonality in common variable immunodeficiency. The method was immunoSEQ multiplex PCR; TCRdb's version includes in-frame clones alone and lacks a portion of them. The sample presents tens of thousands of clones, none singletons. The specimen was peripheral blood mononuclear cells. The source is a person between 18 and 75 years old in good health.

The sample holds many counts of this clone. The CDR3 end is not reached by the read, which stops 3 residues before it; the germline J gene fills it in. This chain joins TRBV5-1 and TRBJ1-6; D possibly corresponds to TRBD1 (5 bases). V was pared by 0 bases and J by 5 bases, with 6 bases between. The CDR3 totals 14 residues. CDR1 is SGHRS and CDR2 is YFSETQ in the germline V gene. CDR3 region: CASSLGQNNSPLHF. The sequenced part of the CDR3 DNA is TGCGCCAGCAGCTTGGGACAGAATAATTCACCC.

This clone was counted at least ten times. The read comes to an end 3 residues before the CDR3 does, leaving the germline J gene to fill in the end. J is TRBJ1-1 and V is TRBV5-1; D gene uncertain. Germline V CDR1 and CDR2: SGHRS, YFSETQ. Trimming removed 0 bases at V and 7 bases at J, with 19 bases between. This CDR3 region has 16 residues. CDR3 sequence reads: CASSLVFLAGTYEAFF. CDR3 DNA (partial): TGCGCCAGCAGCTTGGTGTTTCTGGCAGGTACCTATGAA.

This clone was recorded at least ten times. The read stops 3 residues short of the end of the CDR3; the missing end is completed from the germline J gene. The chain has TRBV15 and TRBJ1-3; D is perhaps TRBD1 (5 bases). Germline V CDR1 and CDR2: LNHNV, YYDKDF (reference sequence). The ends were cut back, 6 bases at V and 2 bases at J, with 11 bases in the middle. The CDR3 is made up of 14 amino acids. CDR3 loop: CATSRQSPGNTIYF. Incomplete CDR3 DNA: TGTGCCACCAGTAGACAGTCTCCTGGAAACACC. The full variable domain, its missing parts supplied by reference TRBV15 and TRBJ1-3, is DAMVIQNPRYQVTQFGKPVTLSCSQTLNHNVMYWYQQKSSQAPKLLFHYYDKDFNNEADTPDNFQSRRPNTSFCFLDIRSPGLGDTAMYLCATSRQSPGNTIYFGEGSWLTVV.

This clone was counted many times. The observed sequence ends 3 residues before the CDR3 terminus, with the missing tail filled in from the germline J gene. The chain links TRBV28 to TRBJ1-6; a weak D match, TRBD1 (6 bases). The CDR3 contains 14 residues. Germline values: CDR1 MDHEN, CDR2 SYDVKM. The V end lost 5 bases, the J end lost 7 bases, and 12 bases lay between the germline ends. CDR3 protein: CASSPPRGNSPLHF. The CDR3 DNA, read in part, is TGTGCCAGCAGTCCCCCCAGGGGAAATTCACCC.

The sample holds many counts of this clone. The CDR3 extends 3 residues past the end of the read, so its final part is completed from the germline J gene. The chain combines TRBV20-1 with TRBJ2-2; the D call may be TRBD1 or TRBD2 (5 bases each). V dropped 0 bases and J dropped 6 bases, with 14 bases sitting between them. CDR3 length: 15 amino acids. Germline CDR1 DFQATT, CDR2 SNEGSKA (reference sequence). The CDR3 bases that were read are TGCAGTGCTAGAGATCTGAGGGGCAGCTCCGGGGAG. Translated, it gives CSARDLRGSSGE. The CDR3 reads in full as CSARDLRGSSGELFF.

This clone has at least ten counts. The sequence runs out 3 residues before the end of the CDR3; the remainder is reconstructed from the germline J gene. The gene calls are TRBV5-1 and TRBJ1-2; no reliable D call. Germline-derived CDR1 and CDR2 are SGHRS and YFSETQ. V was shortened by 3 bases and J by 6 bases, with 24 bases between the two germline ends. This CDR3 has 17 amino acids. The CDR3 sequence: CASSYLPVPGSRNGYTF. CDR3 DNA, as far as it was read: TGCGCCAGCAGCTATCTCCCCGTCCCTGGGTCGCGGAATGGC.

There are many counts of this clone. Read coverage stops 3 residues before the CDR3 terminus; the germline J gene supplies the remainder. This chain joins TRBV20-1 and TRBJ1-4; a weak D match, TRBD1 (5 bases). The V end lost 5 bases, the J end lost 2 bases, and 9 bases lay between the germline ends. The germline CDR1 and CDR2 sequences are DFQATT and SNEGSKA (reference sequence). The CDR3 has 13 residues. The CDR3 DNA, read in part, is TGCAGTGCTGCGGGGGGGACTAATGAAAAA. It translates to CSAAGGTNEK. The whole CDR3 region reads CSAAGGTNEKLFF.

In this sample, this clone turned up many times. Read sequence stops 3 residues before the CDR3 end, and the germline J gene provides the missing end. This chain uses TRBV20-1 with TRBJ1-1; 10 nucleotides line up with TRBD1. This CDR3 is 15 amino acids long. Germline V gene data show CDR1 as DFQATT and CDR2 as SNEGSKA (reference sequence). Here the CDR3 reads CSARDLHTGTGAAFF. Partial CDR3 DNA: TGCAGTGCTAGAGATTTGCATACCGGGACAGGGGCA.

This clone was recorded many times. The CDR3 loop is CASSGLVASGSRVETQYF. The CDR3 DNA, read in part, is TGTGCCAGCAGTGGATTAGTTGCTAGCGGGAGTCGGGTGGAGACC. The chain combines TRBV2 with TRBJ2-5; 10 nucleotides agree with TRBD2. The read gets to within 3 residues of the CDR3 end, and the germline J gene fills in the rest. Germline CDR1 SNHLY, CDR2 FYNNEI. The CDR3 has 18 residues. V lost 4 bases and J lost 5; bases outside the gene matches: 16. The whole variable domain, remainder taken from reference TRBV2 and TRBJ2-5, is EPEVTQTPSHQVTQMGQEVILRCVPISNHLYFYWYRQILGQKVEFLVSFYNNEISEKSEIFDDQFSVERPDGSNFTLKIRSTKLEDSAMYFCASSGLVASGSRVETQYFGPGTRLLVL.

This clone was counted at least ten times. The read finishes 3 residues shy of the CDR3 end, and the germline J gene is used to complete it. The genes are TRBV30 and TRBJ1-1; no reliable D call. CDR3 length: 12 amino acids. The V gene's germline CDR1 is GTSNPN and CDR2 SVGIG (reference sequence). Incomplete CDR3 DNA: TGTGTCCGGTCCCGGGTGAACACTGAA. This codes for CVRSRVNTE. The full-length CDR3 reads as CVRSRVNTEAFF.

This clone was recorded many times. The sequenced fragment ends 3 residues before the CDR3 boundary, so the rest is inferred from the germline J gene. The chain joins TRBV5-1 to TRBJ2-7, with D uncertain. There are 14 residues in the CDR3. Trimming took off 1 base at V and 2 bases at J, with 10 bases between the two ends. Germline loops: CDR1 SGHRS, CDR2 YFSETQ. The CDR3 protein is CASSLLGRTYEQYF. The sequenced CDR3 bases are TGCGCCAGCAGCTTGTTGGGCAGAACCTACGAG.

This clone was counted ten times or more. The CDR3 bases that were read are TGTGCCACCAGCACCAGGGTAGGGGGAACTGAA. Its translation: CATSTRVGGTE. The complete CDR3 protein is CATSTRVGGTEAFF. The V and J genes are TRBV15 and TRBJ1-1; tentatively, D is TRBD1 (6 bases). The read falls 3 residues short of the CDR3 end, and the missing part is taken from the germline J gene. Trimming stripped 4 bases from V and 5 bases from J, with 14 bases between. The CDR3 has 14 amino acids. From germline, CDR1 is LNHNV and CDR2 YYDKDF (reference sequence). Together with reference TRBV15 and TRBJ1-1, the CDR3 gives the full variable domain: DAMVIQNPRYQVTQFGKPVTLSCSQTLNHNVMYWYQQKSSQAPKLLFHYYDKDFNNEADTPDNFQSRRPNTSFCFLDIRSPGLGDTAMYLCATSTRVGGTEAFFGQGTRLTVV.

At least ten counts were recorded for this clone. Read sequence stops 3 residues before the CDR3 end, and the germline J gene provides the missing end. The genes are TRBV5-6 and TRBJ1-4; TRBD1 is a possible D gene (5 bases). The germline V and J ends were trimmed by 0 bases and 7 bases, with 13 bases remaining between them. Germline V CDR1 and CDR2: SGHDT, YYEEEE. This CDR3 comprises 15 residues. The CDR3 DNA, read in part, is TGTGCCAGCAGCTTGGTTGGGGAAAGGGGTGAAAAA. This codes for CASSLVGERGEK. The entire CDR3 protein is CASSLVGERGEKLFF.

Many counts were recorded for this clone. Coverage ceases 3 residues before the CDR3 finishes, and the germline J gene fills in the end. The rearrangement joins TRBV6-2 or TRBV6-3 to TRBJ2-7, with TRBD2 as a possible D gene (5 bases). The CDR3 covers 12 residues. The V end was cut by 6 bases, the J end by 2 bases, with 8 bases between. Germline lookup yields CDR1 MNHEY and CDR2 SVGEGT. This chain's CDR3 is CASSHGAYEQYF. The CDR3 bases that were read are TGTGCCAGCAGCCACGGGGCCTACGAG.

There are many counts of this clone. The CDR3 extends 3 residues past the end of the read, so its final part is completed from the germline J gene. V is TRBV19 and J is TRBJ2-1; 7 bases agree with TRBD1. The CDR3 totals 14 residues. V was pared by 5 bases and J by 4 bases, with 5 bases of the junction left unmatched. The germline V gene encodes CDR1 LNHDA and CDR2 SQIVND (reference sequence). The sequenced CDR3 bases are TGTGCCAGTAGTGTGGGACAGATTTACAATGAG. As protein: CASSVGQIYNE. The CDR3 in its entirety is CASSVGQIYNEQFF.

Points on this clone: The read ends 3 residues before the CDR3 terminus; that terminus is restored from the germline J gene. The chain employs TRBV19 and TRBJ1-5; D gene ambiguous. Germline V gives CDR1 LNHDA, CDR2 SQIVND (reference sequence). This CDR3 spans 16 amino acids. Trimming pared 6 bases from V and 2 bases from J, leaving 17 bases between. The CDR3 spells CASRELGRSGNQPQHF. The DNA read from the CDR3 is TGTGCCAGTAGGGAATTAGGCAGGAGTGGCAATCAGCCC.

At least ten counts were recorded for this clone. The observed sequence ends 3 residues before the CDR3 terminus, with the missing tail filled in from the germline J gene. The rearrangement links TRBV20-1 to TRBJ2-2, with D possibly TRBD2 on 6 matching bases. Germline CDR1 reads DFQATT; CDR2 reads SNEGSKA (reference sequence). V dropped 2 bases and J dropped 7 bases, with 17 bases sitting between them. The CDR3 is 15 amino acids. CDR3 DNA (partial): TGCAGTGCTAGACCTGGGACGGGGGACGTCGGGGAG. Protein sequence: CSARPGTGDVGE. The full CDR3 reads CSARPGTGDVGELFF.

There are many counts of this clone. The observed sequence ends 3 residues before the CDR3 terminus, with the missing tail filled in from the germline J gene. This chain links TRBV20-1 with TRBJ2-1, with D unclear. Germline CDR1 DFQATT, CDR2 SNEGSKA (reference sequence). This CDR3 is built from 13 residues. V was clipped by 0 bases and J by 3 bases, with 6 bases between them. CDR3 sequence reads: CSARDSHYNEQFF. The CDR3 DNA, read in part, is TGCAGTGCTAGAGATTCACACTACAATGAG.

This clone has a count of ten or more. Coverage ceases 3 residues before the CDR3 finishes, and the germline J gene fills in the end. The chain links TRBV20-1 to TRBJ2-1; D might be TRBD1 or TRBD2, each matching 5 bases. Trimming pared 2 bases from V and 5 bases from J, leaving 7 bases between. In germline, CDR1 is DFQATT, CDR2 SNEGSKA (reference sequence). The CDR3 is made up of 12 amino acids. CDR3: CSARRGDNEQFF. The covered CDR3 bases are TGCAGTGCTAGAAGGGGAGACAATGAG.

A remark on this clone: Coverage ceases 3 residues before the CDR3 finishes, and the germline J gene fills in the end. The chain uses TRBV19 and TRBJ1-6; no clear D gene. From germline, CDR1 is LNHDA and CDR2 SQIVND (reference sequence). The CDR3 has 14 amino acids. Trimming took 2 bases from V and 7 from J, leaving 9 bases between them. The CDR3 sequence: CASSIQAPNSPLHF. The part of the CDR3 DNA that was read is TGTGCCAGTAGTATACAGGCGCCGAATTCACCC.

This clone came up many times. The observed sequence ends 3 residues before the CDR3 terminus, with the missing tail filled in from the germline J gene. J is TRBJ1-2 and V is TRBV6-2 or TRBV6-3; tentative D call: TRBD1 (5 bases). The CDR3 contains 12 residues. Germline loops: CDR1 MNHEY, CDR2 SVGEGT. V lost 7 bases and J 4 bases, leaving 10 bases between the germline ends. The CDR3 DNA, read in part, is TGTGCCAGCAACTACGGGGGCTATGGC. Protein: CASNYGGYG. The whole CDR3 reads CASNYGGYGYTF.

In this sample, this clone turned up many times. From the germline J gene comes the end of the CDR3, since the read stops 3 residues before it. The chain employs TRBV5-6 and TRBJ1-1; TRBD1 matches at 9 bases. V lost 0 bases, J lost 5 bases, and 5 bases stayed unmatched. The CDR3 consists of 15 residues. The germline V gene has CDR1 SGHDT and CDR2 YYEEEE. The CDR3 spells CASSLDGTGYTEAFF. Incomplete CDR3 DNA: TGTGCCAGCAGCTTGGATGGGACAGGGTATACTGAA.